The 19 T cell receptor beta chains given below trace back to one sample, sequenced in a study of blood T cell repertoires in COVID-19. The repertoire was sequenced with immunoSEQ multiplex PCR; TCRdb's copy has only in-frame clones and lacks some. In the table there are about 250,000 clones, 65% to 85% of which are singletons. Sequenced: peripheral blood. These receptors all come from a middle-aged woman who had recovered from COVID-19.

The genes are TRBV7-8 and TRBJ1-2; maybe TRBD1 (5 bases). Trimming removed 5 bases from V and 7 bases from J, with 23 bases in between. The CDR3 loop spans 16 amino acids. Germline V lookup: CDR1 SGHVS, CDR2 FQNEAQ. This CDR3 reads CASSRRRDSSSFGYTF. The CDR3 bases are TGTGCCAGCAGCCGGCGCCGGGACTCATCGTCGTTTGGCTACACCTTC.

This sequence joins TRBV2 and TRBJ1-4; 10 nucleotides match TRBD1. V gave up 7 bases and J gave up 3 bases; unmatched junction bases: 5. This CDR3 region has 15 residues. The germline gives CDR1 SNHLY, CDR2 FYNNEI. The CDR3 protein is CASKGQGYANEKLFF. DNA of the CDR3: TGTGCCAGCAAGGGACAGGGGTATGCTAATGAAAAACTGTTTTTT.

The chain recombines TRBV7-9 with TRBJ1-4; D may be TRBD1 (5 bases). The CDR3 is 14 amino acids. Trimming took 2 bases from V and 13 from J, leaving 17 bases between them. The V gene's germline CDR1 is SEHNR and CDR2 FQNEAQ (reference sequence). The CDR3 region is CASSLSQTAGGLFF. The CDR3 bases are TGTGCCAGCAGCTTATCTCAGACCGCCGGGGGACTGTTTTTT. The whole variable domain, filled in from reference TRBV7-9 and TRBJ1-4, reads DTGVSQNPRHKITKRGQNVTFRCDPISEHNRLYWYRQTLGQGPEFLTYFQNEAQLEKSRLLSDRFSAERPKGSFSTLEIQRTEQGDSAMYLCASSLSQTAGGLFFGSGTQLSVL.

The rearrangement uses TRBV28 and TRBJ1-4; tentatively, D is TRBD1 (5 bases). Germline V CDR1 and CDR2: MDHEN, SYDVKM. V lost 5 bases and J lost 7, with 23 bases in between. The CDR3 has 17 residues. The CDR3 reads CASSTSGELGGREKLFF. CDR3 DNA sequence: TGTGCCAGCAGTACATCGGGGGAGCTGGGGGGTCGTGAAAAACTGTTTTTT. The complete variable domain, with remaining parts taken from reference TRBV28 and TRBJ1-4, reads DVKVTQSSRYLVKRTGEKVFLECVQDMDHENMFWYRQDPGLGLRLIYFSYDVKMKEKGDIPEGYSVSREKKERFSLILESASTNQTSMYLCASSTSGELGGREKLFFGSGTQLSVL.

J is TRBJ1-6 and V is TRBV7-2; D is undetermined. The CDR3 runs to 12 residues. The germline CDR1 and CDR2 sequences are SGHTA and FQGNSA. V lost 4 bases to trimming and J lost 6 bases, with 4 bases between them. CDR3 sequence (DNA): TGTGCCAGCAGCTCCCGTAATTCACCCCTCCACTTT. As protein: CASSSRNSPLHF.

The rearrangement joins TRBV6-5 to TRBJ2-3, with 9 bases that match TRBD1. Germline V gene lookup returns CDR1 MNHEY and CDR2 SVGAGI. V shed 4 bases and J 4 bases; nucleotides not matched to a gene: 6. The CDR3 covers 15 residues. CDR3 in amino acids: CASSSWDRDSDTQYF. CDR3 sequence (DNA): TGTGCCAGCAGTTCATGGGACAGGGATTCAGATACGCAGTATTTT.

The V and J genes are TRBV6-5 and TRBJ1-1; possible D gene TRBD1, 6 bases. Trimming removed 7 bases at V and 3 bases at J, with 15 bases between. The CDR3 extends over 14 amino acids. Per the germline V gene, CDR1 is MNHEY and CDR2 is SVGAGI. CDR3 sequence reads: CASNQDRKDTEAFF. The CDR3 region has the DNA TGTGCCAGCAACCAGGACAGAAAGGACACTGAAGCTTTCTTT.

The rearrangement uses TRBV6-5 and TRBJ2-2; perhaps TRBD1 as D (6 bases). V lost 6 bases and J 0 bases, leaving 11 bases between the germline ends. The CDR3 sequence is 15 residues long. Germline CDR1 MNHEY, CDR2 SVGAGI. The CDR3 reads CASRRGQTNTGELFF. CDR3 nucleotides: TGTGCCAGCAGGCGAGGACAGACGAACACCGGGGAGCTGTTTTTT.

The table lists this clone with many counts. The chain combines TRBV7-9 with TRBJ1-2; D is perhaps TRBD1 (6 bases). Trimming took off 5 bases at V and 0 bases at J, with 7 bases between the two ends. The germline V gene encodes CDR1 SEHNR and CDR2 FQNEAQ (reference sequence). The CDR3 is made up of 13 amino acids. CDR3 residues: CASSRDTNYGYTF. The CDR3 DNA follows: TGTGCCAGCAGCCGGGACACTAACTATGGCTACACCTTC.

This clone was detected only once. The CDR3 DNA reads TGTGCCAGCAGATTGAACCGGGACAGGGGATCACCCCTCCACTTT. Its translation: CASRLNRDRGSPLHF. The chain links TRBV5-5 to TRBJ1-6, with 10 bases aligning to TRBD1. V was pared by 5 bases and J by 10 bases, with 9 bases of the junction left unmatched. From germline, CDR1 is SGHKS and CDR2 YYEKEE (reference sequence). The CDR3 is 15 amino acids.

J is TRBJ2-1 and V is TRBV2, with D possibly being TRBD1 (6 bases). This CDR3 is 14 amino acids long. Germline-derived CDR1 and CDR2 are SNHLY and FYNNEI. V was pared by 5 bases and J by 0 bases, with 8 bases between. The CDR3 DNA follows: TGTGCCAGCAGTAAGGACAGCTCCTACAATGAGCAGTTCTTC. Protein: CASSKDSSYNEQFF.

V and J are TRBV5-1 and TRBJ2-3; D is perhaps TRBD1 (5 bases). V lost 0 bases and J 0 bases, leaving 8 bases between the germline ends. The CDR3 runs to 15 residues. CDR1 and CDR2 from the germline V gene are SGHRS and YFSETQ. The CDR3 bases are TGCGCCAGCAGCTTGGAGGCAGGGAGCACAGATACGCAGTATTTT. Encoded protein: CASSLEAGSTDTQYF.

The gene calls are TRBV5-1 and TRBJ1-2; D remains ambiguous. From germline, CDR1 is SGHRS and CDR2 YFSETQ. The length of the CDR3 is 12 residues. The ends were cut back, 1 base at V and 7 bases at J, with 8 bases in the middle. The CDR3, as DNA: TGCGCCAGCAGCTTGAGCGGAACTGGCTACACCTTC. This sequence encodes CASSLSGTGYTF.

The chain couples TRBV5-6 to TRBJ2-4; D possibly corresponds to TRBD1 (5 bases). Germline V gives CDR1 SGHDT, CDR2 YYEEEE. V was cut by 4 bases and J by 3 bases, with 11 bases left in between. CDR3 length: 14 residues. The CDR3 bases are TGTGCCAGCAGCACCCAGGGTGACAAAAACATTCAGTACTTC. This sequence encodes CASSTQGDKNIQYF.

A few counts support this clone. The rearrangement links TRBV5-1 to TRBJ2-2, with a tentative D call TRBD1 (6 bases). The CDR3 has 15 residues. V was shortened by 2 bases and J by 4 bases, with 12 bases between the two germline ends. Germline CDR1 and CDR2: SGHRS and YFSETQ. CDR3 sequence: CASSFGQRPTGELFF. DNA for the CDR3: TGCGCCAGCAGCTTTGGACAGAGACCCACCGGGGAGCTGTTTTTT.

This clone has just one count. The V call is TRBV10-3, the J call TRBJ1-1; no definite D call. With 0 bases removed from V and 1 base from J, the gap between germline ends came to 6 bases. Per the germline V gene, CDR1 is ENHRY and CDR2 is SYGVKD. The CDR3 covers 14 residues. Written as DNA, the CDR3 is TGTGCCATCAGTGAGTCGTACAGGAACACTGAAGCTTTCTTT. It is translated as CAISESYRNTEAFF.

The chain links TRBV4-1 to TRBJ2-2; possibly TRBD1 for D (7 bases). The V gene lost 0 bases and the J gene lost 5 bases, with 13 bases spanning the gap. The length of the CDR3 is 16 residues. Germline V gene data show CDR1 as MGHRA and CDR2 as YSYEKL. The DNA for the CDR3 is TGCGCCAGCAGCCAAGAAGGGGCAGGGGGGACCGGGGAGCTGTTTTTT. Translating it yields CASSQEGAGGTGELFF.

The rearrangement uses TRBV5-1 and TRBJ1-1, with D perhaps matching TRBD1 (5 bases). The CDR3 has 14 amino acids. The V gene's germline CDR1 is SGHRS and CDR2 YFSETQ. Between the trimmed V and J ends, which lost 4 bases and 1 base, there was a span of 11 bases. CDR3 DNA sequence: TGCGCCAGCAGCCCGACAGAATCGAACACTGAAGCTTTCTTT. Amino acids: CASSPTESNTEAFF. Using reference TRBV5-1 and TRBJ1-1 for the parts outside the CDR3, the full variable domain is KAGVTQTPRYLIKTRGQQVTLSCSPISGHRSVSWYQQTPGQGLQFLFEYFSETQRNKGNFPGRFSGRQFSNSRSEMNVSTLELGDSALYLCASSPTESNTEAFFGQGTRLTVV.

The gene calls are TRBV10-3 and TRBJ1-1, with D possibly TRBD1 on 6 matching bases. CDR3 size: 14 residues. From germline, CDR1 is ENHRY and CDR2 SYGVKD. V dropped 9 bases and J dropped 4 bases, with 18 bases sitting between them. The CDR3 DNA follows: TGTGCCATTACCCGGGACATCTTTGGCACTGAAGCTTTCTTT. Residues: CAITRDIFGTEAFF.